One and the same sample provided the 13 T cell receptor beta chains below, sequenced in a study of blood T cell repertoires in COVID-19. The table came from immunoSEQ multiplex PCR; TCRdb's copy has only in-frame clones and leaves some out. Of some 95,000 clones listed, roughly 85% are singletons. The sequenced material came from peripheral blood. The source of these receptors is a man aged 65 to 79 with acute or convalescent COVID-19.

The V and J genes are TRBV9 and TRBJ2-7; D is perhaps TRBD2 (5 bases). V lost 4 bases and J lost 2, with 13 bases in between. The CDR3 runs to 14 residues. Germline assignment: CDR1 SGDLS and CDR2 YYNGEE. In nucleotides, the CDR3 is TGTGCCAGCAGCCCCCGGAGGAGTACCTACGAGCAGTACTTC. Amino acid sequence: CASSPRRSTYEQYF.

The rearrangement uses TRBV20-1 and TRBJ1-5; D is possibly TRBD1 (5 bases). V lost 3 bases and J lost 5, with 11 bases in between. Germline CDR1 and CDR2: DFQATT and SNEGSKA (reference sequence). This CDR3 comprises 13 residues. The DNA of the CDR3 is TGCAGTGCTAGTGGGGGGGTTCATCAGCCCCAGCATTTT. Translated: CSASGGVHQPQHF.

The chain carries TRBV5-1 and TRBJ1-2, with TRBD1 identical over 7 bases. Germline assignment: CDR1 SGHRS and CDR2 YFSETQ. V dropped 4 bases and J dropped 8; count of bases not matched to a gene: 14. This CDR3 comprises 15 residues. The CDR3 DNA is TGCGCCAGCAGCCCCCGACAGGGTCGGCTCGGCGGCTACACCTTC. Protein product: CASSPRQGRLGGYTF. Variable domain in full (rest from reference TRBV5-1 and TRBJ1-2): KAGVTQTPRYLIKTRGQQVTLSCSPISGHRSVSWYQQTPGQGLQFLFEYFSETQRNKGNFPGRFSGRQFSNSRSEMNVSTLELGDSALYLCASSPRQGRLGGYTFGSGTRLTVV.

About this clone: The same CDR3 can be traced to other DNA sequences in this sample. V and J are TRBV13 and TRBJ1-6; 7 bases align to TRBD1. Germline V lookup: CDR1 PRHDT, CDR2 FYEKMQ (reference sequence). The J segment lost 11 bases and the V segment lost 5 bases, leaving 6 bases of the junction unmatched. The CDR3 runs to 13 residues. In nucleotides, the CDR3 is TGTGCCAGCAGCCCACAGGGGATTCCACCCCTCCACTTT. Its translation is CASSPQGIPPLHF.

The CDR3 DNA follows: TGCGCCAGCAGCAGGACAGGGTCTCCTAACGAGCAGTACTTC. Amino acid sequence: CASSRTGSPNEQYF. The chain uses TRBV5-1 and TRBJ2-7; 8 positions match TRBD1. The CDR3 runs to 14 residues. The V segment lost 4 bases and the J segment 5 bases; nucleotides outside the gene matches: 8. Germline loops: CDR1 SGHRS, CDR2 YFSETQ.

In its sample, this clone was seen once. This chain joins TRBV19 and TRBJ2-5; TRBD1 agrees at 7 bases. Germline V lookup: CDR1 LNHDA, CDR2 SQIVND (reference sequence). Trimming cost V 3 bases and J 4 bases; bases outside gene matches: 5. The CDR3 length is 14 residues. The CDR3 is CASSMTTGLETQYF. The CDR3 region has the DNA TGTGCCAGTAGTATGACGACAGGGTTAGAGACCCAGTACTTC.

The chain employs TRBV13 and TRBJ2-1, with 7 bases fitting TRBD1. This CDR3 comprises 13 residues. The junction had 8 bases not matched to a gene; V was cut back by 3 bases and J by 12 bases. Germline CDR1 reads PRHDT; CDR2 reads FYEKMQ (reference sequence). The CDR3: CASSLTGSSAQFF. In nucleotides, the CDR3 is TGTGCCAGCAGCTTGACAGGGAGCTCGGCGCAGTTCTTC.

The chain recombines TRBV28 with TRBJ2-1; the D is unclear. Germline-derived CDR1 and CDR2 are MDHEN and SYDVKM. V lost 7 bases and J 0 bases, leaving 10 bases between the germline ends. The CDR3 runs to 14 residues. The CDR3 spells CASTPPNSYNEQFF. The CDR3 DNA is TGTGCCAGCACCCCCCCAAACTCCTACAATGAGCAGTTCTTC.

This sequence joins TRBV5-1 and TRBJ1-4; 11 bases align to TRBD1. The CDR3 is 16 amino acids. V was pared by 4 bases and J by 6 bases, with 8 bases of the junction left unmatched. The germline CDR1 and CDR2 sequences are SGHRS and YFSETQ. The CDR3 DNA sequence: TGCGCCAGCAGCCCCGGGACAGGGGGTCAGTATGAAAAACTGTTTTTT. Encoded protein: CASSPGTGGQYEKLFF.

The gene calls are TRBV5-1 and TRBJ1-4; D gene ambiguous. CDR3 length equals 15 residues. Trimming took off 4 bases at V and 7 bases at J, with 17 bases between the two ends. Germline assignment: CDR1 SGHRS and CDR2 YFSETQ. The chain's CDR3 is CASSPIQRESEKLFF. The DNA for the CDR3 is TGCGCCAGCAGCCCAATACAACGGGAGTCTGAAAAACTGTTTTTT.

The V call is TRBV29-1, the J call TRBJ2-3; 8 bases match TRBD1. The CDR3 covers 15 residues. The V gene end was trimmed by 4 bases and the J gene end by 5 bases; junction bases not matched to a gene: 11. Germline lookup yields CDR1 SQVTM and CDR2 ANQGSEA. CDR3 amino acids: CSVGEDRDFGDTQYF. For the CDR3, the DNA is TGCAGCGTTGGAGAGGACAGGGATTTTGGAGATACGCAGTATTTT.

The chain recombines TRBV11-2 with TRBJ2-3; 13 bases are shared with TRBD2. Germline V gene sequence: CDR1 SGHAT, CDR2 FQNNGV. The V and J ends lost 3 bases and 2 bases, in that order; junction bases with no gene match: 5. The CDR3 is made up of 17 amino acids. The CDR3 coding sequence is TGTGCCAGCAGCTTCCGACTAGCGGGGGGTTCCACAGATACGCAGTATTTT. This translates into CASSFRLAGGSTDTQYF.

The chain links TRBV15 to TRBJ1-3; 7 bases agree with TRBD1. This CDR3 region has 16 residues. After removal of 3 bases from V and 4 bases from J, the junction contained 9 bases not matched to a gene. The germline V gene encodes CDR1 LNHNV and CDR2 YYDKDF (reference sequence). The CDR3 protein is CATSRVGTDSGNTIYF. CDR3 nucleotide sequence: TGTGCCACCAGCAGGGTCGGGACAGATTCGGGAAACACCATATATTTT.